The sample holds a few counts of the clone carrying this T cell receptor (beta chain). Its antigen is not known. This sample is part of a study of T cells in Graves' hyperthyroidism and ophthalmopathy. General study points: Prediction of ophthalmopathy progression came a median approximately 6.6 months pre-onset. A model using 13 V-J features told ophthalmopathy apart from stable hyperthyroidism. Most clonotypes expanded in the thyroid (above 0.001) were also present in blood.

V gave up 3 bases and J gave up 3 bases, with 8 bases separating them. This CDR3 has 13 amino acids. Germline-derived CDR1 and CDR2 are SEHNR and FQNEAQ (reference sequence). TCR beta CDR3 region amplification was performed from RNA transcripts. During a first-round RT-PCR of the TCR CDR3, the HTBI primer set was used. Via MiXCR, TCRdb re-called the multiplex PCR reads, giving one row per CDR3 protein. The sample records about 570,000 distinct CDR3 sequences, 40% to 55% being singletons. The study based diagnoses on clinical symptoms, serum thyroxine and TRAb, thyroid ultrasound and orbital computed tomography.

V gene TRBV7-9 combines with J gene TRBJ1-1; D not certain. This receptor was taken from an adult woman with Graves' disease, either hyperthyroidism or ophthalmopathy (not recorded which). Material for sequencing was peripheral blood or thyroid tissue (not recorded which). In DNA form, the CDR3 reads TGTGCCAGCAGCTTCACGGTGGACACTGAAGCTTTCTTT. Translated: CASSFTVDTEAFF.